This T cell receptor (beta chain) is from a study of T cells after yellow fever vaccination. Findings and limits, study-wide: When the response was secondary, it was weaker but reached its peak faster, day 5 versus 15. Highly abundant clonotypes carried over from the bulk population could end up in FACS-sorted repertoires as contaminants. Booster sampling recovered most clones from primary vaccination (approximately 96% CD4, around 88% CD8).

There are 14 residues in the CDR3. Unmatched junction bases numbered 7, after V lost 6 bases and J lost 5 bases. Germline values: CDR1 SGHRS, CDR2 YFSETQ. The sample holds a few counts of this clonotype. Antigen: not known. A single record per CDR3 protein comes from TCRdb applying MiXCR to the 5' RACE reads. The sample includes 400,000 or so distinct CDR3 sequences, around 6.4% of them seen just once. The clonotype was recovered from a man aged 25-45 years who received the YFV17D yellow fever vaccine. The rearrangement joins TRBV5-1 to TRBJ2-7; TRBD1 agrees at 11 bases. The sequenced sample was PBMCs, obtained 5 days after the yellow fever booster vaccination. CDR3 bases: TGCGCCAGCACCCCGGACAGGGGGCAACACGAGCAGTACTTC. This sequence encodes CASTPDRGQHEQYF.